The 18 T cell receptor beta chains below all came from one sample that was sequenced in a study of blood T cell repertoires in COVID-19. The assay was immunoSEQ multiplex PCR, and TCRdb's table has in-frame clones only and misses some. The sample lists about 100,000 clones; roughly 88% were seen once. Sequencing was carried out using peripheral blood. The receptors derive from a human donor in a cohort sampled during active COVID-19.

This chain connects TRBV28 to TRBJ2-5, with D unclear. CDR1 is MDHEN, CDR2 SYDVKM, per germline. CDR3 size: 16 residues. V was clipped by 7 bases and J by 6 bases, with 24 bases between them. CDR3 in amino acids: CASTEARLDLSQTQYF. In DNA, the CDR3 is TGTGCCAGCACCGAAGCCCGGCTAGACCTCAGCCAGACCCAGTACTTC.

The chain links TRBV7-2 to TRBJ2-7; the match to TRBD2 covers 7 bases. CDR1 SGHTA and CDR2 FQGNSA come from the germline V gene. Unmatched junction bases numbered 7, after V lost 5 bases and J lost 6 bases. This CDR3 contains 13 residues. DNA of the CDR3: TGTGCCAGCAGCAGACAACTAGCGATCGAGCAGTACTTC. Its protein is CASSRQLAIEQYF.

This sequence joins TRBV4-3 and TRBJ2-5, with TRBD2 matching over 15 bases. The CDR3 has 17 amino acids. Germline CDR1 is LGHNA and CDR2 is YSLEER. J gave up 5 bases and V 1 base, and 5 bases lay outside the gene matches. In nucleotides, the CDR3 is TGCGCCAGCAGCCAAGGGGCTGGGACTAGCGGGAGGGAGACCCAGTACTTC. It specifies CASSQGAGTSGRETQYF.

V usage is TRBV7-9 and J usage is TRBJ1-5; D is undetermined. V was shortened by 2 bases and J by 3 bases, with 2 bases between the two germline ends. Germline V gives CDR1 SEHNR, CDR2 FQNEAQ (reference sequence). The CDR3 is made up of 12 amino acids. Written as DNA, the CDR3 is TGTGCCAGCAGCTTACACAATCAGCCCCAGCATTTT. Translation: CASSLHNQPQHF. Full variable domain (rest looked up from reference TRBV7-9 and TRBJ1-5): DTGVSQNPRHKITKRGQNVTFRCDPISEHNRLYWYRQTLGQGPEFLTYFQNEAQLEKSRLLSDRFSAERPKGSFSTLEIQRTEQGDSAMYLCASSLHNQPQHFGDGTRLSIL.

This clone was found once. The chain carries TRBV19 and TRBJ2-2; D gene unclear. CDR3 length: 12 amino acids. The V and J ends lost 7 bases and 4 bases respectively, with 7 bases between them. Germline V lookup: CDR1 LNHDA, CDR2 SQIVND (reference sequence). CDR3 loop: CASKERTGELFF. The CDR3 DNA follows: TGTGCCAGTAAGGAGCGCACCGGGGAGCTGTTTTTT. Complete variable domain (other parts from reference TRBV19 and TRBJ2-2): DGGITQSPKYLFRKEGQNVTLSCEQNLNHDAMYWYRQDPGQGLRLIYYSQIVNDFQKGDIAEGYSVSREKKESFPLTVTSAQKNPTAFYLCASKERTGELFFGEGSRLTVL.

In DNA form, the CDR3 reads TGTGCCAGCAGCTTAAAGGAGGGAGAAGCTTTCTTT. Protein sequence: CASSLKEGEAFF. The rearrangement links TRBV5-6 to TRBJ1-1; unclear D gene. V lost 2 bases to trimming and J lost 8 bases, with 10 bases between them. This CDR3 comprises 12 residues. Germline lookup yields CDR1 SGHDT and CDR2 YYEEEE.

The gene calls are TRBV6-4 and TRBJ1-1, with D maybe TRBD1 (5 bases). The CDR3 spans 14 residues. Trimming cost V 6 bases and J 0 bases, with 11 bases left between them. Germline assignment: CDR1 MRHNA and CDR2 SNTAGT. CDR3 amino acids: CASSRDSMNTEAFF. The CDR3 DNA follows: TGTGCCAGCAGCCGGGACTCGATGAACACTGAAGCTTTCTTT.

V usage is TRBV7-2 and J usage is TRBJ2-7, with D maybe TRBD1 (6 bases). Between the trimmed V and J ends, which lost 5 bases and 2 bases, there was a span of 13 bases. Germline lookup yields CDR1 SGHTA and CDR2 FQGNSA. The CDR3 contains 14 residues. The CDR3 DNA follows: TGTGCCAGCAGCCCTTACCGGACAGCCTACGAGCAGTACTTC. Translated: CASSPYRTAYEQYF.

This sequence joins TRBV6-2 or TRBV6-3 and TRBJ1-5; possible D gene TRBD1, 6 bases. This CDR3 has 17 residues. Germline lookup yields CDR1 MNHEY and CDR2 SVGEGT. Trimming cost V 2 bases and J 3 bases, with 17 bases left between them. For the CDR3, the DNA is TGTGCCAGCAGTTACGAAACACAGGGAAATGTCAATCAGCCCCAGCATTTT. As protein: CASSYETQGNVNQPQHF.

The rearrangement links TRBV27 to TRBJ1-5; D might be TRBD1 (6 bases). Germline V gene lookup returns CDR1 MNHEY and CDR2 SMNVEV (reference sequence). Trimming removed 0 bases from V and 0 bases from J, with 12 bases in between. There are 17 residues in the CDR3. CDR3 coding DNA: TGTGCCAGCAGTTTATCTCTACCGACAGGTAGCAATCAGCCCCAGCATTTT. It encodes CASSLSLPTGSNQPQHF.

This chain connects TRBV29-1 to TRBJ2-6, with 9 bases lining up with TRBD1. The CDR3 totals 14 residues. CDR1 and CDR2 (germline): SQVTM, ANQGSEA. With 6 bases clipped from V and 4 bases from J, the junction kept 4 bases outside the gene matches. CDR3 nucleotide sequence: TGCAGCGTCACAGGGGGCTCCGGGGCCAACGTCCTGACTTTC. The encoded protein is CSVTGGSGANVLTF.

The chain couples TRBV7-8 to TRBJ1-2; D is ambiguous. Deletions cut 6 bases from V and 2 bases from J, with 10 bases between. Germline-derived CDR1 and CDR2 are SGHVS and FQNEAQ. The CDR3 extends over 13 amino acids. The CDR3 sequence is CASSTRENYGYTF. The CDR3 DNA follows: TGTGCCAGCAGTACCCGGGAGAACTATGGCTACACCTTC.

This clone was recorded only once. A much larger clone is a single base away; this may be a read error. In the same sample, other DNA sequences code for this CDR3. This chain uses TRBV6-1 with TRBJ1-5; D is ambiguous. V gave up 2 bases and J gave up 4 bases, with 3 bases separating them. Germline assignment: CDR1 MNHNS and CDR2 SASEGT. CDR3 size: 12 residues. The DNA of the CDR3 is TGTGCCAGCAGTGAACCAAATCAGCCCCAGCATTTT. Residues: CASSEPNQPQHF.

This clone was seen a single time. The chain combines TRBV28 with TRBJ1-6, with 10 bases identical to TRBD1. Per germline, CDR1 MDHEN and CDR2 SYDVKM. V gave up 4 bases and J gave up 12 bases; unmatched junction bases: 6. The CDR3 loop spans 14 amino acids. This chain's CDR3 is CASSWDRGSGPLHF. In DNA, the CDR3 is TGTGCCAGCAGTTGGGACAGGGGATCTGGACCCCTCCACTTT.

CDR3 sequence (DNA): TGTGCCAGCAGCTTAGACGCGGGACAGGGCTACGAGCAGTACTTC. Protein: CASSLDAGQGYEQYF. The chain couples TRBV11-2 to TRBJ2-7, with TRBD1 identical over 9 bases. V was pared by 0 bases and J by 3 bases, with 3 bases of the junction left unmatched. Germline lookup yields CDR1 SGHAT and CDR2 FQNNGV. The CDR3 has 15 residues.

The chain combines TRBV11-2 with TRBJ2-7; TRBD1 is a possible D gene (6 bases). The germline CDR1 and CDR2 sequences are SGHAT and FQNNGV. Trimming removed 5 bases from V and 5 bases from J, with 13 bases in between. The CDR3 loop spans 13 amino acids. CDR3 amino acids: CASSAQQGHEQYF. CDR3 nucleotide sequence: TGTGCCAGCAGCGCTCAACAGGGACACGAGCAGTACTTC.

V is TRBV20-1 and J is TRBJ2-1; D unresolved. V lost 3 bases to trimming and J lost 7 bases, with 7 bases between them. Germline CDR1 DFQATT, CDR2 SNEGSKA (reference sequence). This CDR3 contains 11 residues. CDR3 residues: CSASILNEQFF. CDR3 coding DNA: TGCAGTGCTAGTATCTTGAATGAGCAGTTCTTC.

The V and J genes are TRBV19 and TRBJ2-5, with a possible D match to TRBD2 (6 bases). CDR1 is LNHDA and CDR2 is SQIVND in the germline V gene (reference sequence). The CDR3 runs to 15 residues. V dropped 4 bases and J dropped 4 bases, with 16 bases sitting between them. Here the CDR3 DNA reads TGTGCCAGTAGTACCGGGACCCAGGGAGGAGAGACCCAGTACTTC. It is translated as CASSTGTQGGETQYF.